The T cell receptor beta chain described here comes from a study of Graves' ophthalmopathy and Graves' hyperthyroidism. This clonotype is a singleton in its sample. In germline, CDR1 is SQVTM, CDR2 ANQGSEA. Germline trimming cut 2 bases from V and 7 bases from J; bases unmatched to any gene: 4. CDR3 size: 12 residues. RNA transcripts served as template for amplifying TCR beta CDR3 sequences. Second-round multiplex PCR followed a first-round RT-PCR using HTBI primers. TCRdb reprocessed the multiplex PCR reads via MiXCR and lists one record per CDR3 protein. The data show 580,000 or so distinct CDR3 sequences, 35% to 40% seen once.

The rearrangement joins TRBV29-1 to TRBJ1-2; TRBD1 agrees at 7 bases. The sequence was collected from an adult man with Graves' hyperthyroidism. Material: peripheral blood or thyroid tissue (not recorded which). The CDR3 sequence: CSVERTGRGYTF. The CDR3 DNA reads as TGCAGCGTTGAAAGGACAGGACGTGGCTACACCTTC.